One TCR beta chain is described in this entry. Its antigen is not known. This CDR3 is built from 14 residues. V lost 4 bases and J lost 3; bases outside the gene matches: 2. Germline CDR1 MRHNA, CDR2 SNTAGT. Regarding time point: after dendritic cell vaccination, including at tumor progression/relapse. Only patients with spare fresh-frozen tumor and over two years of follow-up were included. All glioblastoma patients lacked an isocitrate dehydrogenase mutation. The sample comes from a study of glioma-infiltrating T cells after dendritic cell vaccination. Study summary: Dendritic cells derived from monocytes and pulsed with autologous tumor lysate formed the vaccine. Study-wide results and limits: Longer survival after dendritic cell vaccination followed higher pretreatment TIL content.

Sequenced by immunoSEQ multiplex PCR; TCRdb stores in-frame clones only, minus some. Among about 82,000 clones listed, less than 90% were seen once. The sample consisted of blood, taken after dendritic cell vaccination. This sequence was found in a human donor with glioblastoma. The rearrangement uses TRBV6-4 and TRBJ2-3; 9 bases align to TRBD1. The CDR3, as DNA: TGTGCCAGCAGTGTGGGGACAGGGACAGATACGCAGTATTTT. Protein: CASSVGTGTDTQYF.